A single sample is the source of the 28 T cell receptor beta chains below, sequenced in a study of metastatic and nonmetastatic thyroid tumors. From the PCR reads, TCRdb re-called clones with MiXCR. This sample has 30,000 to 35,000 clones, with roughly 17% found just once. No treatment of any kind had been given to any patient before thyroid surgery. Input material: blood. The receptors shown here come from a female donor with papillary thyroid cancer or a benign thyroid nodule (not recorded which). Some clones in this sample may be carry-over from other donors' samples.

This clone was seen many times. A much larger clone differs by one base, so this may be a read error. V usage is TRBV27 and J usage is TRBJ2-5, with 7 bases identical to TRBD2. V dropped 5 bases and J dropped 7; count of bases not matched to a gene: 10. Germline CDR1 reads MNHEY; CDR2 reads SMNVEV (reference sequence). The CDR3 is 14 amino acids. CDR3 region: CASSPLGGWGTQYF. The CDR3 coding sequence is TGTGCCAGCAGTCCCCTGGGGGGGTGGGGGACCCAGTACTTC.

This clone occurred many times. The chain uses TRBV18 and TRBJ2-5; D perhaps matches TRBD1 (6 bases). Trimming stripped 4 bases from V and 2 bases from J, with 8 bases between. This CDR3 spans 13 amino acids. Germline CDR1 reads KGHSH; CDR2 reads LQKENI. The CDR3 is CASSLGQQETQYF. DNA for the CDR3: TGTGCCAGCTCACTAGGACAGCAAGAGACCCAGTACTTC.

V usage is TRBV7-9 and J usage is TRBJ2-1; D possibly corresponds to TRBD2 (5 bases). Germline CDR1 and CDR2: SEHNR and FQNEAQ (reference sequence). The ends were cut back, 5 bases at V and 4 bases at J, with 9 bases in the middle. The CDR3 runs 13 residues. In DNA, the CDR3 is TGTGCCAGCAGCGCTACGGGGTACAATGAGCAGTTCTTC. It is translated as CASSATGYNEQFF. Complete variable domain (other parts from reference TRBV7-9 and TRBJ2-1): DTGVSQNPRHKITKRGQNVTFRCDPISEHNRLYWYRQTLGQGPEFLTYFQNEAQLEKSRLLSDRFSAERPKGSFSTLEIQRTEQGDSAMYLCASSATGYNEQFFGPGTRLTVL.

This clone has ten or more counts. This chain joins TRBV6-1 and TRBJ1-1; the D gene is possibly TRBD1 (6 bases). The CDR3 length is 11 residues. V lost 6 bases, J lost 11 bases, and 13 bases lay in between. The V gene's germline CDR1 is MNHNS and CDR2 SASEGT. CDR3 sequence: CASRKEGGAFF. In nucleotides, the CDR3 is TGTGCCAGCAGAAAGGAGGGGGGCGCTTTCTTT.

This clone appeared many times. This sequence joins TRBV30 and TRBJ2-2; 12 bases map to TRBD2. CDR1 and CDR2 from the germline V gene are GTSNPN and SVGIG (reference sequence). CDR3 length: 14 amino acids. With 5 bases clipped from V and 9 bases from J, the junction kept 7 bases outside the gene matches. CDR3 nucleotide sequence: TGTGCCTGGCGACTAGCGGGAGTTACCCGGGAGCTGTTTTTT. The encoded protein is CAWRLAGVTRELFF.

The CDR3 bases are TGTGCCAGCAGCTTAGACGGGGCGGGTACTGAAGCTTTCTTT. This encodes CASSLDGAGTEAFF. The chain couples TRBV13 to TRBJ1-1; D is perhaps TRBD1 (5 bases). Germline V gives CDR1 PRHDT, CDR2 FYEKMQ (reference sequence). Trimming shortened V by 1 base and J by 5 bases, and 11 bases separated the two germline ends. The CDR3 is 14 amino acids.

This clone was counted many times. One junction end does not reproduce the germline sequence, and a read error may be involved. This chain links TRBV20-1 with TRBJ2-6; D is uncertain. The germline V gene has CDR1 DFQATT and CDR2 SNEGSKA (reference sequence). The length of the CDR3 is 8 residues. The CDR3 region is CSASAGSF. For the CDR3, the DNA is TGCAGTGCTAGTGCCGGGTCTTTC.

This clone appeared many times. The V and J genes are TRBV28 and TRBJ1-1; D is possibly TRBD1 (6 bases). The V end was cut by 4 bases, the J end by 8 bases, with 11 bases between. There are 12 residues in the CDR3. CDR1 is MDHEN and CDR2 is SYDVKM in the germline V gene. CDR3 residues: CASSSDSWEAFF. CDR3 DNA: TGTGCCAGCAGTTCGGACAGTTGGGAAGCTTTCTTT. The full variable domain, completed using reference TRBV28 and TRBJ1-1, is DVKVTQSSRYLVKRTGEKVFLECVQDMDHENMFWYRQDPGLGLRLIYFSYDVKMKEKGDIPEGYSVSREKKERFSLILESASTNQTSMYLCASSSDSWEAFFGQGTRLTVV.

This clone has ten or more counts. The chain recombines TRBV28 with TRBJ1-5, with D maybe TRBD1 (5 bases). Deletions cut 4 bases from V and 2 bases from J, with 15 bases between. CDR1 and CDR2 (germline): MDHEN, SYDVKM. This CDR3 is built from 16 residues. Here the CDR3 DNA reads TGTGCCAGCAGTTCAACAGGAAAGGGTGGCAATCAGCCCCAGCATTTT. It translates to CASSSTGKGGNQPQHF.

V is TRBV6-1 and J is TRBJ1-1; TRBD1 agrees at 10 bases. The V and J ends lost 10 bases and 2 bases, in that order; junction bases with no gene match: 7. The CDR3 spans 14 residues. Germline V CDR1 and CDR2: MNHNS, SASEGT. The CDR3 reads CATRQGAINTEAFF. In nucleotides, the CDR3 is TGTGCCACCCGACAGGGGGCTATTAACACTGAAGCTTTCTTT.

This clone was counted at least ten times. J is TRBJ2-3 and V is TRBV18; tentatively, D is TRBD1 or TRBD2 (5 bases each). V lost 4 bases and J lost 5, with 10 bases in between. Germline CDR1 reads KGHSH; CDR2 reads LQKENI. This CDR3 comprises 13 residues. DNA for the CDR3: TGTGCCAGCTCACTGAGGGGCGGAGATACGCAGTATTTT. It is translated as CASSLRGGDTQYF. The full variable domain, in which reference TRBV18 and TRBJ2-3 provide the parts outside the CDR3, is NAGVMQNPRHLVRRRGQEARLRCSPMKGHSHVYWYRQLPEEGLKFMVYLQKENIIDESGMPKERFSAEFPKEGPSILRIQQVVRGDSAAYFCASSLRGGDTQYFGPGTRLTVL.

A few counts support this clone. The CDR3 is CASSERVVGYTF. The CDR3 bases are TGTGCCAGCAGTGAACGGGTGGTCGGCTACACCTTC. The gene calls are TRBV2 and TRBJ1-2; no definite D call. This CDR3 is 12 amino acids long. The germline gives CDR1 SNHLY, CDR2 FYNNEI. V shed 2 bases and J shed 8 bases, with 9 bases lying between them.

This clone was picked up many times. V and J are TRBV11-3 and TRBJ2-1; tentative D call: TRBD2 (6 bases). There are 13 residues in the CDR3. V lost 3 bases, J lost 12 bases, and 15 bases lay in between. Germline values: CDR1 SGHNT, CDR2 YENEEA. The CDR3 nucleotides read TGTGCCAGCAGCTTTCCCCCGGACTACCGGCAGTTCTTC. Translated, it gives CASSFPPDYRQFF.

This sequence joins TRBV20-1 and TRBJ1-6; D might be TRBD1 (5 bases). This CDR3 spans 13 amino acids. Germline V CDR1 and CDR2: DFQATT, SNEGSKA (reference sequence). V dropped 6 bases and J dropped 10 bases, with 16 bases sitting between them. The CDR3 nucleotides are TGCAGTGCAGAAAGTAACAGGAAGTCACCCCTCCACTTT. Its translation is CSAESNRKSPLHF.

This clone was seen repeatedly, ten times or more. One junction end does not reproduce the germline sequence, and a read error may be involved. The J gene is TRBJ2-3, the V gene TRBV7-7; 7 bases align to TRBD1. In germline, CDR1 is SSHAT, CDR2 FNYEAQ (reference sequence). The CDR3 totals 16 residues. The CDR3 bases are TGTGCTAGCAGCTTAACTACAGGGGACCACACAGATACGCAGTATTTT. Translating it yields CASSLTTGDHTDTQYF.

This clone was seen ten or more times. CDR3 sequence: CATARAGGLADTQYF. For the CDR3, the DNA is TGTGCCACCGCCCGGGCGGGAGGATTAGCAGATACGCAGTATTTT. This chain links TRBV6-4 with TRBJ2-3, with TRBD2 identical over 8 bases. CDR1 and CDR2 (germline): MRHNA, SNTAGT. The CDR3 is 15 amino acids. V lost 10 bases to trimming and J lost 4 bases; unmatched junction nucleotides: 13.

Ten or more counts support this clone. The chain carries TRBV5-6 and TRBJ2-5, with a possible D match to TRBD2 (6 bases). V dropped 1 base and J dropped 5 bases, with 15 bases sitting between them. The CDR3 runs to 15 residues. In germline, CDR1 is SGHDT, CDR2 YYEEEE. The CDR3 DNA reads TGTGCCAGCAGCTTGCTCGAGACTGGGGGGGAGACCCAGTACTTC. This translates into CASSLLETGGETQYF.

Comment on this clone: The junction departs from the called germline gene at one end, perhaps through a read error. The chain combines TRBV10-1 with TRBJ2-2; D may be TRBD2 (5 bases). The CDR3 spans 16 residues. CDR1 is WNHNN, CDR2 SYGVQD, per germline (reference sequence). This chain's CDR3 is CASSESAVVSTWELFF. CDR3 nucleotide sequence: TGCGCCAGCAGTGAATCAGCGGTAGTCAGCACCTGGGAGCTGTTTTTT.

By sample fraction, this clone is medium-sized. The rearrangement uses TRBV11-1 and TRBJ2-7; unclear D gene. CDR1 is SGHAT, CDR2 FQDESV, per germline (reference sequence). V dropped 2 bases and J dropped 7 bases, with 12 bases sitting between them. The CDR3 has 13 residues. The CDR3 spells CASSLTLGGEQYF. The CDR3 DNA reads as TGTGCCAGCAGCTTAACGTTGGGCGGTGAGCAGTACTTC.

This clone is labeled medium-sized. The genes are TRBV5-1 and TRBJ2-7; D is possibly TRBD1 (6 bases). Germline V lookup: CDR1 SGHRS, CDR2 YFSETQ. The ends were cut back, 6 bases at V and 1 base at J, with 14 bases in the middle. The CDR3 is made up of 14 amino acids. The CDR3 sequence is CASTPLQGSYEQYF. The CDR3 coding sequence is TGCGCCAGCACCCCACTACAGGGTTCCTACGAGCAGTACTTC.

This clone was counted at least ten times. The genes are TRBV20-1 and TRBJ2-5; D uncertain. The CDR3 length is 11 residues. V was cut by 3 bases and J by 3 bases, with 5 bases left in between. Germline-derived CDR1 and CDR2 are DFQATT and SNEGSKA (reference sequence). CDR3 in amino acids: CSASPKETQYF. In DNA form, the CDR3 reads TGCAGTGCTAGCCCTAAAGAGACCCAGTACTTC.

At least ten counts were recorded for this clone. This chain uses TRBV4-1 with TRBJ2-2; D is uncertain. V was shortened by 4 bases and J by 7 bases, with 16 bases between the two germline ends. CDR1 and CDR2 (germline): MGHRA, YSYEKL. The CDR3 runs to 15 residues. In DNA form, the CDR3 reads TGCGCCAGCAGCCTAGCAGGAGTTGGTGACGGGGAGCTGTTTTTT. Translated, it gives CASSLAGVGDGELFF.

This clone has a handful of counts. One end of the junction is discordant with germline, which a read error may explain. The chain employs TRBV6-1 and TRBJ2-7; 10 nucleotides agree with TRBD2. The CDR3 spans 15 residues. Per germline, CDR1 MNHNS and CDR2 SASEGT. The CDR3 sequence: CVSNGLAVTNYEQYF. The DNA for the CDR3 is TGTGTCAGCAATGGACTAGCGGTAACAAACTACGAGCAGTACTTC.

For this clone: Just one base apart from a much larger clone, this may be a read error. The V and J genes are TRBV5-4 and TRBJ2-3; weak D call: TRBD2 (7 bases). This CDR3 comprises 16 residues. Per the germline V gene, CDR1 is SGHNT and CDR2 is YYREEE (reference sequence). CDR3 in DNA: TGTGCCAGCAGCTTGGACTGGGAGGGGGACACATATACGCAGTATTTT. It is translated as CASSLDWEGDTYTQYF.

The sample holds a few counts of this clone. A read error may account for a junction end that differs from germline. Other DNA sequences in this sample translate to the same CDR3. Here the CDR3 reads CASKPGQGGFGHTEAFF. In DNA form, the CDR3 reads TGTGCCAGCAAACCCGGGCAGGGTGGGTTCGGGCACACTGAAGCATTCTTT. V usage is TRBV6-1 and J usage is TRBJ1-1; maybe TRBD1 (5 bases). Per germline, CDR1 MNHNS and CDR2 SASEGT. The CDR3 runs to 17 residues.

Many counts were recorded for this clone. The CDR3 protein is CASSYMRANVLTF. Here the CDR3 DNA reads TGTGCCAGCAGTTACATGAGGGCCAACGTCCTGACTTTC. This chain uses TRBV6-6 with TRBJ2-6; unclear D gene. CDR1 is MNHNY and CDR2 is SVGAGI in the germline V gene (reference sequence). CDR3 length equals 13 residues. Trimming took off 2 bases at V and 5 bases at J, with 4 bases between the two ends.

This clone has ten or more counts. The chain uses TRBV2 and TRBJ2-5; either TRBD1 or TRBD2 may fit D (5 bases each). V was trimmed by 7 bases and J by 2 bases, leaving 11 bases between them. This CDR3 region has 13 residues. CDR1 SNHLY and CDR2 FYNNEI come from the germline V gene. This CDR3 is CASNRGPQETQYF. The CDR3, as DNA: TGTGCCAGCAATCGGGGCCCTCAAGAGACCCAGTACTTC. Together with reference TRBV2 and TRBJ2-5, the CDR3 gives the full variable domain: EPEVTQTPSHQVTQMGQEVILRCVPISNHLYFYWYRQILGQKVEFLVSFYNNEISEKSEIFDDQFSVERPDGSNFTLKIRSTKLEDSAMYFCASNRGPQETQYFGPGTRLLVL.

This clone was detected many times. The chain employs TRBV6-1 and TRBJ1-5, with D hard to call. The CDR3 sequence is 13 residues long. The V gene's germline CDR1 is MNHNS and CDR2 SASEGT. V lost 6 bases to trimming and J lost 7 bases, with 13 bases between them. The CDR3 region is CASSPRGGQPQHF. In DNA, the CDR3 is TGTGCCAGCAGCCCCCGGGGAGGACAGCCCCAGCATTTT.